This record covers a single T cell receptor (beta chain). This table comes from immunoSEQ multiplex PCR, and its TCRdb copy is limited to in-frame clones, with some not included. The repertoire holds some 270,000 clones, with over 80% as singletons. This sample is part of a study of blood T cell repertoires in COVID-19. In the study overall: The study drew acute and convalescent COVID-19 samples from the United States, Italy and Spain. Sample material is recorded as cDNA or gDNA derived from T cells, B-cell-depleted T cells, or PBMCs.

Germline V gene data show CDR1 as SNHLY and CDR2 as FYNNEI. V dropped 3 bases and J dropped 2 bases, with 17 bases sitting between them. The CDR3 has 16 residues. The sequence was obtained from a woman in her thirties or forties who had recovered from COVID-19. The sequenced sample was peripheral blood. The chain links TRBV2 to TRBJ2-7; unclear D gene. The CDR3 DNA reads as TGTGCCAGCAGTGAGTCCCGACTCCTTAAACCCTACGAGCAGTACTTC. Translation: CASSESRLLKPYEQYF.